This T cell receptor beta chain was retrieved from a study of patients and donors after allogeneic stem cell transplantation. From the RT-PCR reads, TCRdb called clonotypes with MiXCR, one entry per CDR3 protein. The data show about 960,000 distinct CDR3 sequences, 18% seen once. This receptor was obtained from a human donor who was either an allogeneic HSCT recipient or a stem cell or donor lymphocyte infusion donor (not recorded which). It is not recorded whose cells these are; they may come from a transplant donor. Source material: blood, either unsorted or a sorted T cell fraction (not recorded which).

The CDR3 DNA sequence: TGTGCCAGCGTTCTCCGGGACAGCGATCAGCCCCAGCATTTT. Translation gives CASVLRDSDQPQHF. The chain employs TRBV2 and TRBJ1-5, with TRBD1 identical over 7 bases. V lost 8 bases and J lost 5; bases outside the gene matches: 9. Germline CDR1 is SNHLY and CDR2 is FYNNEI. CDR3 length: 14 residues. Supplemented by reference TRBV2 and TRBJ1-5, the full variable domain reads EPEVTQTPSHQVTQMGQEVILRCVPISNHLYFYWYRQILGQKVEFLVSFYNNEISEKSEIFDDQFSVERPDGSNFTLKIRSTKLEDSAMYFCASVLRDSDQPQHFGDGTRLSIL.